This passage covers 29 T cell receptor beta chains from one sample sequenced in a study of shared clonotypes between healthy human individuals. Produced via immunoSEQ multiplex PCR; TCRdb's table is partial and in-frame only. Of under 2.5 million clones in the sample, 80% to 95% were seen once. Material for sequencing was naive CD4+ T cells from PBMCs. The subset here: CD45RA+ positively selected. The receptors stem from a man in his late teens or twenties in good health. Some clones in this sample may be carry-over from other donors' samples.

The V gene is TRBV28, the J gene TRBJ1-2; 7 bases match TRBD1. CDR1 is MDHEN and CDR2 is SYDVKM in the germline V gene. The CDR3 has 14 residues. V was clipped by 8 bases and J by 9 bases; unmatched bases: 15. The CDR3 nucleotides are TGTGCCAGCCACCGGGGGGGGCAGGGGGAGAGCTACACCTTC. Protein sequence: CASHRGGQGESYTF.

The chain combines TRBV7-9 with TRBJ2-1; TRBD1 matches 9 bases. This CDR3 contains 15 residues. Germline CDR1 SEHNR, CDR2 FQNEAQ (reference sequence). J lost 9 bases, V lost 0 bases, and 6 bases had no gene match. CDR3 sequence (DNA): TGTGCCAGCAGCTTAGCGAGGACAGGGGAGGGTGAGCAGTTCTTC. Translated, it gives CASSLARTGEGEQFF. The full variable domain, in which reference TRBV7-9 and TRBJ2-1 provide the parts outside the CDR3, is DTGVSQNPRHKITKRGQNVTFRCDPISEHNRLYWYRQTLGQGPEFLTYFQNEAQLEKSRLLSDRFSAERPKGSFSTLEIQRTEQGDSAMYLCASSLARTGEGEQFFGPGTRLTVL.

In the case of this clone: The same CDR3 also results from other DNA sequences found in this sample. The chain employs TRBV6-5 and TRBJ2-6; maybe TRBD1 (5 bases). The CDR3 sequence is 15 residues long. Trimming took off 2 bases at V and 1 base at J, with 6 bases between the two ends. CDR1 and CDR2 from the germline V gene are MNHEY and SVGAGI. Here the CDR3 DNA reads TGTGCCAGCAGTTACGGGGCGTCTGGGGCCAACGTCCTGACTTTC. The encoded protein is CASSYGASGANVLTF.

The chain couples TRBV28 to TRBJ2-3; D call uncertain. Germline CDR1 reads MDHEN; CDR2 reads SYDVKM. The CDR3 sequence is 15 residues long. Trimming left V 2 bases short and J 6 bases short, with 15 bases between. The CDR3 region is CASSLIGSGRDTQYF. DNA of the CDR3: TGTGCCAGCAGTTTAATAGGGTCGGGCCGGGATACGCAGTATTTT.

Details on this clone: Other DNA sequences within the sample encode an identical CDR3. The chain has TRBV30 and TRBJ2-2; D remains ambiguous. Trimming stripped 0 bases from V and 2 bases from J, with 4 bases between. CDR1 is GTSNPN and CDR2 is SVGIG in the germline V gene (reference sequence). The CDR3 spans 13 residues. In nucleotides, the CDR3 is TGTGCCTGGAGTGTATTAAACACCGGGGAGCTGTTTTTT. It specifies CAWSVLNTGELFF.

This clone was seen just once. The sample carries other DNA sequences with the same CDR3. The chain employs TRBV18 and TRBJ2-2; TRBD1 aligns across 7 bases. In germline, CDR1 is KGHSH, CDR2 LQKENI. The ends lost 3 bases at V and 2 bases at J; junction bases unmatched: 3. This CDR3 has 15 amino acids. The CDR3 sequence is CASSPRQGNTGELFF. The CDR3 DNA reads TGTGCCAGCTCACCCCGACAGGGTAACACCGGGGAGCTGTTTTTT.

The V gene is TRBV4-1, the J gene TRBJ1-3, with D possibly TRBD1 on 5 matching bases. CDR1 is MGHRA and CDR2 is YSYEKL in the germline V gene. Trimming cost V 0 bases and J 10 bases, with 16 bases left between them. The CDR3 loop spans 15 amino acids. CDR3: CASSQDPGTVKTIYF. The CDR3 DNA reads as TGCGCCAGCAGCCAAGATCCCGGGACGGTGAAAACCATATATTTT.

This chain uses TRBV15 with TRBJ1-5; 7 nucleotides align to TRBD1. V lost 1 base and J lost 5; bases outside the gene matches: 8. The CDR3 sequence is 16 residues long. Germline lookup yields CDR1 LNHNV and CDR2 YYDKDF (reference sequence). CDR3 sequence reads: CATSRGGQGGHQPQHF. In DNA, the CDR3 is TGTGCCACCAGCAGAGGAGGGCAGGGGGGACATCAGCCCCAGCATTTT.

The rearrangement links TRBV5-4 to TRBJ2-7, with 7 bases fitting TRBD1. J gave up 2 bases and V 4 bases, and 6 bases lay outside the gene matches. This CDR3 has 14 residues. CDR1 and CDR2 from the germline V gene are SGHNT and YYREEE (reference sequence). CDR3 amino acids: CASSGGQRAYEQYF. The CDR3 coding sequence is TGTGCCAGCAGCGGGGGACAGAGAGCCTACGAGCAGTACTTC.

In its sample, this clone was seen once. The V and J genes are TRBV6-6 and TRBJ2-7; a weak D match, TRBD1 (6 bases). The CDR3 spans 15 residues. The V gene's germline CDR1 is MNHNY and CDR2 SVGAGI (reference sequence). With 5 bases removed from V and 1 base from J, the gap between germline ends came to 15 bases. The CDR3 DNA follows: TGTGCCAGCAGTGCCCGGGACAAACCATCCTACGAGCAGTACTTC. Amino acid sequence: CASSARDKPSYEQYF.

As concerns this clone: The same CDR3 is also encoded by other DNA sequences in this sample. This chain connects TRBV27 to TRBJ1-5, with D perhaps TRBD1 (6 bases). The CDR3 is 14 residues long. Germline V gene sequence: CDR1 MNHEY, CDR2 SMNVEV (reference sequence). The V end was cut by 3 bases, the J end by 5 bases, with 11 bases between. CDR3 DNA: TGTGCCAGCAGTTTGAGAGGGGGGGATCAGCCCCAGCATTTT. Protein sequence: CASSLRGGDQPQHF.

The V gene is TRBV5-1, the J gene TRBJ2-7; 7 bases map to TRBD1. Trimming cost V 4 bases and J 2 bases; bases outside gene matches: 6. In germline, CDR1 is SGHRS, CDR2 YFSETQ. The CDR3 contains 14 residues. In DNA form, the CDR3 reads TGCGCCAGCAGCCAAAACAGGGGTACCTACGAGCAGTACTTC. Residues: CASSQNRGTYEQYF. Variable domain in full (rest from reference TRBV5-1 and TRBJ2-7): KAGVTQTPRYLIKTRGQQVTLSCSPISGHRSVSWYQQTPGQGLQFLFEYFSETQRNKGNFPGRFSGRQFSNSRSEMNVSTLELGDSALYLCASSQNRGTYEQYFGPGTRLTVT.

For the CDR3, the DNA is TGCGCCAGCAGCTTAGGGGCCCGAATGAACACCGGGGAGCTGTTTTTT. It yields the protein CASSLGARMNTGELFF. This sequence joins TRBV5-1 and TRBJ2-2, with D possibly matching TRBD1 (5 bases). V lost 2 bases and J 1 base, leaving 12 bases between the germline ends. The CDR3 is 16 amino acids. CDR1 is SGHRS and CDR2 is YFSETQ in the germline V gene.

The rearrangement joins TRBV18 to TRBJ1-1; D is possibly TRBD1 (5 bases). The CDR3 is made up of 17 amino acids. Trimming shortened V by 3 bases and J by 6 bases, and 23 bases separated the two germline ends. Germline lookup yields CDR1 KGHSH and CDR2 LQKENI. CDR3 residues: CASSPSHAGAIPSEAFF. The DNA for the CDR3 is TGTGCCAGCTCACCGTCCCACGCCGGGGCAATTCCTTCTGAAGCTTTCTTT.

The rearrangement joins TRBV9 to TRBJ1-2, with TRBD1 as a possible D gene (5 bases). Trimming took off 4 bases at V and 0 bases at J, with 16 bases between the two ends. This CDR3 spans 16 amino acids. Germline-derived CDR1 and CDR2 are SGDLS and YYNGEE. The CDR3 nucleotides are TGTGCCAGCAGCCTATGGGGGGATAGGGCTAACTATGGCTACACCTTC. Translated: CASSLWGDRANYGYTF.

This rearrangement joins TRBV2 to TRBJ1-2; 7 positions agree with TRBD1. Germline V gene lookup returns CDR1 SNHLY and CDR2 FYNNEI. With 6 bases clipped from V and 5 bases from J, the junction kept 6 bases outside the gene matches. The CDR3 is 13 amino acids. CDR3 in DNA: TGTGCCAGCAGCCTGGGACAGAGTTATGGCTACACCTTC. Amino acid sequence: CASSLGQSYGYTF.

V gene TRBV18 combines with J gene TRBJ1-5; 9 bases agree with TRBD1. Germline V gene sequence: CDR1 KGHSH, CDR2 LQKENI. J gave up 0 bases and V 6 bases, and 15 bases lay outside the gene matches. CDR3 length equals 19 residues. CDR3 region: CASSLLGQGVSGSNQPQHF. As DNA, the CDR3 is TGTGCCAGCTCGCTTCTGGGACAGGGAGTCAGCGGTAGCAATCAGCCCCAGCATTTT.

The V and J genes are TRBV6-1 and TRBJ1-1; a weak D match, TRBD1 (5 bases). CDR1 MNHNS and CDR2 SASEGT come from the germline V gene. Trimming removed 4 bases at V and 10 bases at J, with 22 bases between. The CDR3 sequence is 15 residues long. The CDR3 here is CASSALSGLSYGAFF. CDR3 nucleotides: TGTGCCAGCAGTGCCCTTTCGGGGCTTTCCTACGGAGCTTTCTTT.

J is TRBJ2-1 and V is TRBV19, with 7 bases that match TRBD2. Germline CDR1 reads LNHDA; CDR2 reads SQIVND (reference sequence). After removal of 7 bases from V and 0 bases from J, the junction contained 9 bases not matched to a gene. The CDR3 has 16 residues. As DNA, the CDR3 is TGTGCCAGTACCCGATCTAGCGGAAGCTCCTACAATGAGCAGTTCTTC. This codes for CASTRSSGSSYNEQFF.

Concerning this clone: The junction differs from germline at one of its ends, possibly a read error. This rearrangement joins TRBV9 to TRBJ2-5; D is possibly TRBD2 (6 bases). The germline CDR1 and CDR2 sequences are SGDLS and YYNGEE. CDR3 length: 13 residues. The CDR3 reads CASSVAGEEAQYF. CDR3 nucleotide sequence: TGTGCCAGCAGCGTAGCGGGGGAAGAGGCCCAGTACTTC.

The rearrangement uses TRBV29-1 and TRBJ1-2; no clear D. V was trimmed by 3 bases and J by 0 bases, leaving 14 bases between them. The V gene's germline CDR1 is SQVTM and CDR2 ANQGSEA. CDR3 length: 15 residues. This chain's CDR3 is CSVEPSGAANYGYTF. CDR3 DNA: TGCAGCGTTGAGCCCTCCGGAGCAGCTAACTATGGCTACACCTTC.

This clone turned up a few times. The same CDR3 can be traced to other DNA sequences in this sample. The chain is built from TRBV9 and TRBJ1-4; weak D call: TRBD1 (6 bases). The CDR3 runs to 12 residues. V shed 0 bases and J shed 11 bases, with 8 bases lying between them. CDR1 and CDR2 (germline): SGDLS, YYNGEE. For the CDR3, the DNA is TGTGCCAGCAGCGTAGAGGGGGAGAAACTGTTTTTT. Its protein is CASSVEGEKLFF.

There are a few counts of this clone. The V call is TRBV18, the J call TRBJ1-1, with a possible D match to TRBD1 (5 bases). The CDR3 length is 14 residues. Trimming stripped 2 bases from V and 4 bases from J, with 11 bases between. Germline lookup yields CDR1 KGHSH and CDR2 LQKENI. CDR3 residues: CASSPVVGTTEAFF. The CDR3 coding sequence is TGTGCCAGCTCACCAGTGGTAGGGACCACTGAAGCTTTCTTT.

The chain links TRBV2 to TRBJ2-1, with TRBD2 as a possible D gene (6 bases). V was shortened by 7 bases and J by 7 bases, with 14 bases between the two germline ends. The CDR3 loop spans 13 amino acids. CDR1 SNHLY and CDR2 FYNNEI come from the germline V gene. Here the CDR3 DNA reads TGTGCCAGCAATGGGGGACTGGAAAATGAGCAGTTCTTC. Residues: CASNGGLENEQFF.

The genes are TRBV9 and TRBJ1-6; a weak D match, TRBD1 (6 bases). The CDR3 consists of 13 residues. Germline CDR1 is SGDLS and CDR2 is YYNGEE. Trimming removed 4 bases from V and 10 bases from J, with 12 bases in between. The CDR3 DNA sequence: TGTGCCAGCAGCCCGAACAGGGACTCACCCCTCCACTTT. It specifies CASSPNRDSPLHF.

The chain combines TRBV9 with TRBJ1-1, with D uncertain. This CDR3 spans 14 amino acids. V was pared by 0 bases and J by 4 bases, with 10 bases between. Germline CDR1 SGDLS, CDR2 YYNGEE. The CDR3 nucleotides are TGTGCCAGCAGCGTAGACCCCTTCCGCACTGAAGCTTTCTTT. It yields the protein CASSVDPFRTEAFF.

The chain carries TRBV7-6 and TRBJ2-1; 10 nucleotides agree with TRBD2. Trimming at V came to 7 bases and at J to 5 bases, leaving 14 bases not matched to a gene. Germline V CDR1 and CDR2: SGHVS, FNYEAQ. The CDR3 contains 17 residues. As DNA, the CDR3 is TGTGCCAGCACTCAATCAGTCCGAGCGGGAGGGAACAATGAGCAGTTCTTC. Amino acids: CASTQSVRAGGNNEQFF. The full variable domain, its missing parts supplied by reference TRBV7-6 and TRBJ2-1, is GAGVSQSPRYKVTKRGQDVALRCDPISGHVSLYWYRQALGQGPEFLTYFNYEAQQDKSGLPNDRFSAERPEGSISTLTIQRTEQRDSAMYRCASTQSVRAGGNNEQFFGPGTRLTVL.

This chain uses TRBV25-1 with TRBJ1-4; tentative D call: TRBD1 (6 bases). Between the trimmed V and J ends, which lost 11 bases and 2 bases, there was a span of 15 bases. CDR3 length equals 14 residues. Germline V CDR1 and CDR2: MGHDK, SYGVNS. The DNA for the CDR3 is TGTGCCGGTCCCCCAGGGGATACTAATGAAAAACTGTTTTTT. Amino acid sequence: CAGPPGDTNEKLFF.

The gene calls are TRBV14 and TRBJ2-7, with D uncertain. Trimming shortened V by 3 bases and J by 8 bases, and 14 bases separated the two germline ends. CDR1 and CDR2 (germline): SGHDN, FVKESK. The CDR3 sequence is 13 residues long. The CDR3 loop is CASSQGPLFKQYF. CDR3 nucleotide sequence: TGTGCCAGCAGCCAGGGTCCCCTATTCAAGCAGTACTTC.